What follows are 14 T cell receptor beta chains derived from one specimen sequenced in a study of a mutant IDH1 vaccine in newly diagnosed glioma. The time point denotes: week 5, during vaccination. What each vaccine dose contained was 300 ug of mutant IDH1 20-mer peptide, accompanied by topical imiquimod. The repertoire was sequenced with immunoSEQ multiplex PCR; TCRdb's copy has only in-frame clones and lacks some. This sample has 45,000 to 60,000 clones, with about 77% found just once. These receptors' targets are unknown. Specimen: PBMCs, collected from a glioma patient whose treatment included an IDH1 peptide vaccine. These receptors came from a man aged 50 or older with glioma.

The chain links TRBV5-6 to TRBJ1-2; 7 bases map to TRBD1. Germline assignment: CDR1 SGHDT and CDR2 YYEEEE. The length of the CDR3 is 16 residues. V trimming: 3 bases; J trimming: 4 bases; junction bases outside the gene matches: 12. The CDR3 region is CASSSNRDSRGYGYTF. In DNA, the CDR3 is TGTGCCAGCAGCTCAAACCGGGACAGCCGAGGCTATGGCTACACCTTC.

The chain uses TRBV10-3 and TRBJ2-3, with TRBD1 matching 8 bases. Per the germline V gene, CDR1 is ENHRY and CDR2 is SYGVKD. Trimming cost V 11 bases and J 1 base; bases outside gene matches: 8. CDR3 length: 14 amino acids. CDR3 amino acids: CAVDRGLGTDTQYF. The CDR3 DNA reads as TGTGCCGTTGACAGGGGCCTAGGCACAGATACGCAGTATTTT.

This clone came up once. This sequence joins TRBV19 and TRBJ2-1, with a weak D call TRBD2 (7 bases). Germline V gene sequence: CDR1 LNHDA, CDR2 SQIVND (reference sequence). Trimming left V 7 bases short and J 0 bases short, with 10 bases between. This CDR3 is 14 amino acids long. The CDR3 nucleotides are TGTGCCAGTAAGGGAGGGGGCTCCTACAATGAGCAGTTCTTC. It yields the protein CASKGGGSYNEQFF.

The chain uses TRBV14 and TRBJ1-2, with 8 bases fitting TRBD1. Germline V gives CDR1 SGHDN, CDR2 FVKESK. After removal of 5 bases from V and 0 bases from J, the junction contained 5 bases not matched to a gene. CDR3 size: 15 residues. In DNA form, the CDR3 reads TGTGCCAGCAGCTCACGACAGGGGACTAACTATGGCTACACCTTC. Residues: CASSSRQGTNYGYTF.

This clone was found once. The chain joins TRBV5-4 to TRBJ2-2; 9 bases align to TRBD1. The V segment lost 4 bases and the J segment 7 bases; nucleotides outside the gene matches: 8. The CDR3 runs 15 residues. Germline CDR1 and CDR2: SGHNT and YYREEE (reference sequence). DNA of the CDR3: TGTGCCAGCAGCCCGCCGGGACAGGGTGTCGGGGAGCTGTTTTTT. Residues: CASSPPGQGVGELFF. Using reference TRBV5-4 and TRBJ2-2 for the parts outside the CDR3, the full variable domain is ETGVTQSPTHLIKTRGQQVTLRCSSQSGHNTVSWYQQALGQGPQFIFQYYREEENGRGNFPPRFSGLQFPNYSSELNVNALELDDSALYLCASSPPGQGVGELFFGEGSRLTVL.

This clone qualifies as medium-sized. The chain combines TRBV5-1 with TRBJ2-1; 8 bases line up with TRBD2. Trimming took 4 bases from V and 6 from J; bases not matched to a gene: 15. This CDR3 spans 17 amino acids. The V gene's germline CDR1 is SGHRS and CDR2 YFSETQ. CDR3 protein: CASSPGLADSRINEQFF. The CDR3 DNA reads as TGCGCCAGCAGCCCCGGACTAGCAGATTCACGGATCAATGAGCAGTTCTTC.

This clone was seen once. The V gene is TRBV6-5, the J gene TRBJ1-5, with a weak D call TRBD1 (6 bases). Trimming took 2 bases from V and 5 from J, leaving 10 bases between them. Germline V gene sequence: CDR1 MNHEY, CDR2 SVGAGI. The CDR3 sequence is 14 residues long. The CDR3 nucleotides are TGTGCCAGCAGTTACGGGGGGGGCGATCAGCCCCAGCATTTT. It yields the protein CASSYGGGDQPQHF.

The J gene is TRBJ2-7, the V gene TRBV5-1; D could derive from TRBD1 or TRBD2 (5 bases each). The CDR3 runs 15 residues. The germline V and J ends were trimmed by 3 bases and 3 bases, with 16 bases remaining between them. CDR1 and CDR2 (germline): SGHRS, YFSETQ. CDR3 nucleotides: TGCGCCAGCAGCTCCAACCGGGACGGAAACTACGAGCAGTACTTC. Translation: CASSSNRDGNYEQYF.

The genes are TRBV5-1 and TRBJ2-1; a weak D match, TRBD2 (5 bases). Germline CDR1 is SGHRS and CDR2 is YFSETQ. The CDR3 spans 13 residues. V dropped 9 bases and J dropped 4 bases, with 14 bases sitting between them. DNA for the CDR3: TGCGCCACCGCCGCCGGGGAATACAATGAGCAGTTCTTC. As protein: CATAAGEYNEQFF.

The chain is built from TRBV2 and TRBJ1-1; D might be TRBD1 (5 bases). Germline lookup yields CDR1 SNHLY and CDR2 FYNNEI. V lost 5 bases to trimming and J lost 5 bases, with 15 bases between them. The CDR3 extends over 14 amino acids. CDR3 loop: CASSQRGRGTEAFF. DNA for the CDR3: TGTGCCAGCAGTCAGAGGGGCAGAGGAACTGAAGCTTTCTTT.

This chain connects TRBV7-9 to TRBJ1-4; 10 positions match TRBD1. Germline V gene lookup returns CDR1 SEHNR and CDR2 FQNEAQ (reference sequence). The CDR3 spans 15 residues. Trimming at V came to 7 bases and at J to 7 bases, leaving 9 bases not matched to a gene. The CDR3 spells CASTNRQGAVEKLFF. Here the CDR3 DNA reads TGTGCCAGCACCAATCGACAGGGGGCTGTTGAAAAACTGTTTTTT.

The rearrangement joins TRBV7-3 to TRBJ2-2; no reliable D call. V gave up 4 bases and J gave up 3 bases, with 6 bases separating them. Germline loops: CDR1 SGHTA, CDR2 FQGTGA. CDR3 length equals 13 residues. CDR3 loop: CASSSSYTGELFF. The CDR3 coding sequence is TGTGCCAGCAGCTCGTCATACACCGGGGAGCTGTTTTTT.

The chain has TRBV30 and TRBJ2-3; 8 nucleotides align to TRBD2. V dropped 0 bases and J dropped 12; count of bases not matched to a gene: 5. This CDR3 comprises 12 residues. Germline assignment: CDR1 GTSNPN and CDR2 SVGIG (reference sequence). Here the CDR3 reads CAWSVPGGRQYF. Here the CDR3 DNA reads TGTGCCTGGAGTGTACCGGGGGGGCGCCAGTATTTT.

CDR3 sequence: CASSTSPSGGATDTQYF. CDR3 in DNA: TGCGCCAGCAGCACCTCCCCTAGCGGGGGGGCCACAGATACGCAGTATTTT. The rearrangement links TRBV5-1 to TRBJ2-3, with 12 bases that match TRBD2. Looked up from germline, CDR1 is SGHRS and CDR2 is YFSETQ. The trim removed 4 bases at V and 2 bases at J, leaving 8 bases unmatched. This CDR3 contains 17 residues.